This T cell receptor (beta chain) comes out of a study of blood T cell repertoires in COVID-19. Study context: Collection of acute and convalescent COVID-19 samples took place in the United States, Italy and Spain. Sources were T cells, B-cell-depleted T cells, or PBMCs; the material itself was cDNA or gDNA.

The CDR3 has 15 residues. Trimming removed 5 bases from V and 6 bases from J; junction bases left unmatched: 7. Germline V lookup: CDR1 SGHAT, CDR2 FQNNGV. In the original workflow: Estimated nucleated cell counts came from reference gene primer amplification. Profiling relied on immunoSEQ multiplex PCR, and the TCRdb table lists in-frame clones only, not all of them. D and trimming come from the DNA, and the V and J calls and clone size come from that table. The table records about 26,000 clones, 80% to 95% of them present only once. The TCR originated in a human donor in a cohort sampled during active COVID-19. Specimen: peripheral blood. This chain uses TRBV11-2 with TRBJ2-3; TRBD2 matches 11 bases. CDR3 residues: CASSPTSGSADTQYF. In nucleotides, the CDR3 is TGTGCCAGCAGCCCAACTAGCGGGAGTGCCGATACGCAGTATTTT. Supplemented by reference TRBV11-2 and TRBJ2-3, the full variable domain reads EAGVAQSPRYKIIEKRQSVAFWCNPISGHATLYWYQQILGQGPKLLIQFQNNGVVDDSQLPKDRFSAERLKGVDSTLKIQPAKLEDSAVYLCASSPTSGSADTQYFGPGTRLTVL.